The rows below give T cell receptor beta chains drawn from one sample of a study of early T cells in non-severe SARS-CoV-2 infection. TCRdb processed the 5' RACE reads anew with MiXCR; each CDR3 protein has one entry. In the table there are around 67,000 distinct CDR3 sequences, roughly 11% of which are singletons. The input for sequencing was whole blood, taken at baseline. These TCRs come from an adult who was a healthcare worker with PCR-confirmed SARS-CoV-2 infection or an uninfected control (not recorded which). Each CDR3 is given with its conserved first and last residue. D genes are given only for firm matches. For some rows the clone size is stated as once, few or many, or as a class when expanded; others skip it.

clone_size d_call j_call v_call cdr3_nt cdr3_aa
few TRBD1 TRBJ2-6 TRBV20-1 TGCAGTGCTCCCGAGACAGGGGGCTACTCTGGGGCCAACGTCCTGACTTTC CSAPETGGYSGANVLTF
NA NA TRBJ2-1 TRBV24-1 TGTGCCACCAGTGACTCCGTCCTCAATGAGCAGTTCTTC CATSDSVLNEQFF
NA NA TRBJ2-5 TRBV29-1 TGCAGCCTGACCAGGGGCCAAGAGACCCAGTACTTC CSLTRGQETQYF
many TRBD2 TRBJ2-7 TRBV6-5 TGTGCCAGCAGTTACGACCTAGCGGGAGGGAACGAGCAGTACTTC CASSYDLAGGNEQYF
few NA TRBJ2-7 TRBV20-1 TGCAGTGCTAGTTATCAGCGATCCGAGCAGTACTTC CSASYQRSEQYF
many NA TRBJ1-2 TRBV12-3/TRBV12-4 TGTGCCAGCAGTTTAATGCAGGGGCCTAACTATGGCTACACCTTC CASSLMQGPNYGYTF
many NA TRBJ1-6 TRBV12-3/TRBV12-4 TGTGCCAGCAGTCGGGATAATTCACCCCTCCACTTT CASSRDNSPLHF
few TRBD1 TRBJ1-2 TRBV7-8 TGTGCCAGCAGCCTCAACCGACAGGGAGGCTATGGCTACACCTTC CASSLNRQGGYGYTF
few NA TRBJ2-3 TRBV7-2 TGTGCCAGCAGCTTAACTCCGGGTACAGATACGCAGTATTTT CASSLTPGTDTQYF
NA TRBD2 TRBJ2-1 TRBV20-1 TGCAGTGCTAGAGGCAAGCGGGAGGGAATCTGGCCTAGCTCCTACAATGAGCAGTTCTTC CSARGKREGIWPSSYNEQFF
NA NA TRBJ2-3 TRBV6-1 TGTGCCAGCAGTGAAGGGGGAGCCTCAGATACGCAGTATTTT CASSEGGASDTQYF
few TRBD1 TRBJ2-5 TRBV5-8 TGTGCCAGCAGCCCGCGACAGGGACAAGAGACCCAGTACTTC CASSPRQGQETQYF
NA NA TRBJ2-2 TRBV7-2 TGTGCCAGCGGCCCCCCGATGCGCGGGGAGCTGTTTTTT CASGPPMRGELFF
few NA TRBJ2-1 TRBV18 TGTGCCAGCTCTTCTTCCGGGACTTACAATGAGCAGTTCTTC CASSSSGTYNEQFF
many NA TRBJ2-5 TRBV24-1 TGTGCCACCAGTAATGCGGGCATAGAGACCCAGTACTTC CATSNAGIETQYF
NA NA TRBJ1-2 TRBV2 TGTGCCAGCAGTGAGGGCAGCTATGGCTACACCTTC CASSEGSYGYTF
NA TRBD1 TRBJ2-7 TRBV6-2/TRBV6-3 TGTGCCAGCAGTTACTCAGGGACAGCCTACGAGCAGTACTTC CASSYSGTAYEQYF
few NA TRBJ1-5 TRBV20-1 TGCAGTGCTAGAGATGTAACAGGGAATAATCAGCCCCAGCATTTT CSARDVTGNNQPQHF
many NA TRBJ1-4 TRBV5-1 TGCGCCAGCAGCTTGGCGCTGGATGAAAAACTGTTTTTT CASSLALDEKLFF
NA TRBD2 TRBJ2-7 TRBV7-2 TGTGCCAGCAGCTTAGTGGGACTAGCGGGAGGGCACTCCTACGAGCAGTACTTC CASSLVGLAGGHSYEQYF
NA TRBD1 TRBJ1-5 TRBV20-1 TGCAGTGCTGCCTCCGGGACAGGCAGCAATCAGCCCCAGCATTTT CSAASGTGSNQPQHF
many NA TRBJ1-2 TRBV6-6 TGTGCCAGCAGGGATAAAATGGGGGGCGACTATGGCTACACCTTC CASRDKMGGDYGYTF
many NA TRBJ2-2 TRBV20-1 TGCAGTGCTAGTACTAGCACCACCGGGGAGCTGTTTTTT CSASTSTTGELFF
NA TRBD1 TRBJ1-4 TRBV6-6 TGTGCCAGCATCCCAAGGAGGGACAGGGGGCCTACTAATGAAAAACTGTTTTTT CASIPRRDRGPTNEKLFF
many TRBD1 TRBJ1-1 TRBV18 TGTGCCAGCTCACAAGGGGGCATGAACACTGAAGCTTTCTTT CASSQGGMNTEAFF
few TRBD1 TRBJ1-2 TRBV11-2 TGTGCCAGCAGCTTAGGTATTGGGACAGGCGGAACTAACTATGGCTACACCTTC CASSLGIGTGGTNYGYTF
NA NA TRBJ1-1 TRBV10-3 TGTGCCATCAGTGACTGGGACGGCACTGAAGCTTTCTTT CAISDWDGTEAFF
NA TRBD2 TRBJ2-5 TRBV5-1 TGCGCCAGCAGCGCGGCCGGGACTAACCAGGAGACCCAGTACTTC CASSAAGTNQETQYF
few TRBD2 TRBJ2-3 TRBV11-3 TGTGCCAGCAGCCCTAGCCCGCTCACTAGCGGGAGGGCCGTAACAATTAGAACAGATACGCAGTATTTT CASSPSPLTSGRAVTIRTDTQYF
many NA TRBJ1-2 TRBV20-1 TGCAGTGCTAGGATTTCACCTGGATATGGCTACACCTTC CSARISPGYGYTF
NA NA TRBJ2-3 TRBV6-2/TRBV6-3 TGTGCCAGCACCCGACCTCTGGTTAGCGGCACAGATACGCAGTATTTT CASTRPLVSGTDTQYF
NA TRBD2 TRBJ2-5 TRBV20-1 TGCAGTGCTAGAGCCCACCCAGCGGGGGAGACCCAGTACTTC CSARAHPAGETQYF
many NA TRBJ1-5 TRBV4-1 TGCGCCAGCAGCCAGAGACACCTCGATCAGCCCCAGCATTTT CASSQRHLDQPQHF
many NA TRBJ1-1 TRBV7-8 TGTGCCAGCAGCTTAATGGGAAGCGTGAACACTGAAGCTTTCTTT CASSLMGSVNTEAFF